A single sample gave rise to the 25 T cell receptor beta chains below, sequenced in a study. TCRdb analysed the RT-PCR reads with MiXCR anew, one entry per CDR3 protein. The data show about 700,000 distinct CDR3 sequences, 11% to 15% seen once. Sequenced material: memory CD4+ T cells from blood. Receptors originate from a female donor in good health, serving as a healthy control.

The DNA for the CDR3 is TGCAGTGCGAGAAAGACAGGGGGCTACACTGAAGCTTTCTTT. Protein sequence: CSARKTGGYTEAFF. The chain employs TRBV20-1 and TRBJ1-1; 10 nucleotides agree with TRBD1. V lost 6 bases to trimming and J lost 3 bases; unmatched junction nucleotides: 7. The CDR3 length is 14 residues. In germline, CDR1 is DFQATT, CDR2 SNEGSKA (reference sequence).

This clonotype was detected a few times. The chain joins TRBV5-1 to TRBJ2-7; D is possibly TRBD1 (5 bases). This CDR3 is 12 amino acids long. V was trimmed by 2 bases and J by 4 bases, leaving 7 bases between them. Per germline, CDR1 SGHRS and CDR2 YFSETQ. The CDR3 region has the DNA TGCGCCAGCAGCTTTGACAGATACGAGCAGTACTTC. Encoded protein: CASSFDRYEQYF.

The CDR3 spells CSAGTEDNTEAFF. In DNA form, the CDR3 reads TGCAGTGCTGGGACAGAAGACAACACTGAAGCTTTCTTT. The chain is built from TRBV20-1 and TRBJ1-1, with 7 bases aligning to TRBD1. With V trimmed by 5 bases and J by 2 bases, 5 bases remained unmatched. Germline CDR1 and CDR2: DFQATT and SNEGSKA (reference sequence). The length of the CDR3 is 13 residues.

The chain is built from TRBV20-1 and TRBJ2-7; maybe TRBD2 (5 bases). The germline V gene has CDR1 DFQATT and CDR2 SNEGSKA (reference sequence). Trimming stripped 0 bases from V and 4 bases from J, with 16 bases between. The CDR3 runs to 15 residues. The CDR3 region has the DNA TGCAGTGCTAGAGATCTGAGGACTGGAATTTACGAGCAGTACTTC. Its protein product is CSARDLRTGIYEQYF.

Many counts were recorded for this clonotype. The chain is built from TRBV20-1 and TRBJ2-7; TRBD2 matches 12 bases. CDR1 and CDR2 from the germline V gene are DFQATT and SNEGSKA (reference sequence). J was trimmed by 3 bases and V by 8 bases; bases with no gene match: 5. CDR3 length: 13 residues. CDR3 bases: TGCAGTCCTCAGACTAGCGGGGGCTACGAGCAGTACTTC. Protein: CSPQTSGGYEQYF.

The chain uses TRBV7-6 and TRBJ2-3, with a tentative D call TRBD2 (6 bases). The CDR3 is made up of 18 amino acids. V lost 5 bases and J lost 0, with 21 bases in between. In germline, CDR1 is SGHVS, CDR2 FNYEAQ. CDR3 nucleotides: TGTGCCAGCAGCCACTTAGCGGAGTGGGGGACTAGCACAGATACGCAGTATTTT. Encoded protein: CASSHLAEWGTSTDTQYF.

The chain recombines TRBV7-9 with TRBJ2-1; D not resolved. CDR1 is SEHNR, CDR2 FQNEAQ, per germline (reference sequence). Trimming pared 7 bases from V and 5 bases from J, leaving 12 bases between. The CDR3 is made up of 13 amino acids. This CDR3 is CASTARQNNEQFF. CDR3 bases: TGTGCCAGCACCGCGAGACAAAACAATGAGCAGTTCTTC.

The chain employs TRBV6-6 and TRBJ2-7; D is ambiguous. CDR3 length: 10 amino acids. Trimming shortened V by 6 bases and J by 6 bases, and 6 bases separated the two germline ends. The V gene's germline CDR1 is MNHNY and CDR2 SVGAGI (reference sequence). Here the CDR3 reads CASRNSEQYF. CDR3 in DNA: TGTGCCAGCAGGAATAGCGAGCAGTACTTC.

This clonotype has just a few counts. The chain combines TRBV7-2 with TRBJ2-1; possible D gene TRBD1, 5 bases. CDR1 and CDR2 from the germline V gene are SGHTA and FQGNSA. Trimming stripped 6 bases from V and 2 bases from J, with 17 bases between. CDR3 length: 16 amino acids. The CDR3, as DNA: TGTGCCAGCAGAACAGTGAAGCAGGGAACCTACAATGAGCAGTTCTTC. This sequence encodes CASRTVKQGTYNEQFF.

This clonotype was seen more than once but under ten times. This chain uses TRBV7-2 with TRBJ1-6, with TRBD1 matching 11 bases. Per the germline V gene, CDR1 is SGHTA and CDR2 is FQGNSA. The V gene end was trimmed by 3 bases and the J gene end by 9 bases; junction bases not matched to a gene: 10. This CDR3 has 17 residues. In DNA, the CDR3 is TGTGCCAGCAGCTTCGGTACTTCTGGGACAGGGGGTTCACCCCTCCACTTT. Amino acids: CASSFGTSGTGGSPLHF.

This clonotype was observed at least ten times. The chain has TRBV20-1 and TRBJ2-7, with D possibly being TRBD1 or TRBD2 (5 bases each). Per germline, CDR1 DFQATT and CDR2 SNEGSKA (reference sequence). The CDR3 extends over 15 amino acids. V shed 6 bases and J shed 5 bases, with 23 bases lying between them. The CDR3, as DNA: TGCAGTGCCCCACCTCTGGGGGAAGCCGTAGACGAGCAGTACTTC. This sequence encodes CSAPPLGEAVDEQYF.

This clonotype was detected only a few times. CDR3 nucleotides: TGTGCCAGCAGCGTAGACCCCGGGGACAGCTCTGGAAACACCATATATTTT. It is translated as CASSVDPGDSSGNTIYF. This chain uses TRBV9 with TRBJ1-3; 7 bases align to TRBD1. This CDR3 region has 17 residues. The V gene end was trimmed by 0 bases and the J gene end by 0 bases; junction bases not matched to a gene: 6. The V gene's germline CDR1 is SGDLS and CDR2 YYNGEE. The full variable domain, completed using reference TRBV9 and TRBJ1-3, is DSGVTQTPKHLITATGQRVTLRCSPRSGDLSVYWYQQSLDQGLQFLIQYYNGEERAKGNILERFSAQQFPDLHSELNLSSLELGDSALYFCASSVDPGDSSGNTIYFGEGSWLTVV.

This clonotype was found many times. The V call is TRBV5-1, the J call TRBJ2-5; 10 bases map to TRBD2. CDR3 size: 16 residues. The V gene's germline CDR1 is SGHRS and CDR2 YFSETQ. V lost 0 bases, J lost 4 bases, and 6 bases stayed unmatched. Written as DNA, the CDR3 is TGCGCCAGCAGCTTGGCCGTAGCGGGAGGCCTAGAGACCCAGTACTTC. It codes for CASSLAVAGGLETQYF.

The rearrangement links TRBV20-1 to TRBJ2-5; maybe TRBD2 (6 bases). The V gene's germline CDR1 is DFQATT and CDR2 SNEGSKA (reference sequence). Deletions cut 4 bases from V and 5 bases from J, with 14 bases between. The CDR3 runs 13 residues. CDR3 region: CSATLPGRETQYF. CDR3 nucleotide sequence: TGCAGTGCTACTTTACCGGGGAGGGAGACCCAGTACTTC.

This clonotype was observed a handful of times. The CDR3 nucleotides read TGCGCCAGCAGCTTGGGGGTAGCGGGAGATGAGCAGTTCTTC. Protein product: CASSLGVAGDEQFF. This chain connects TRBV5-1 to TRBJ2-1; the match to TRBD2 covers 9 bases. CDR1 is SGHRS, CDR2 YFSETQ, per germline. Losses at the gene ends were 0 bases for V and 8 bases for J; bases not matched to a gene: 3. The CDR3 loop spans 14 amino acids.

This clonotype was seen at least ten times. The rearrangement joins TRBV12-3 or TRBV12-4 to TRBJ2-7, with D maybe TRBD2 (6 bases). Trimming left V 7 bases short and J 7 bases short, with 20 bases between. This CDR3 is 14 amino acids long. Here the CDR3 DNA reads TGTGCCAGCACGACGGAGGGCCCAGCGCGTGAGCAGTACTTC. Translated, it gives CASTTEGPAREQYF.

This clonotype showed up just a few times. This rearrangement joins TRBV7-6 to TRBJ2-2, with D possibly being TRBD1 (5 bases). CDR3 length equals 14 residues. The germline V gene has CDR1 SGHVS and CDR2 FNYEAQ. Trimming took off 11 bases at V and 6 bases at J, with 19 bases between the two ends. In DNA form, the CDR3 reads TGTGCCGTGCATCCTACAGGCCTAGCCGGGGAGCTGTTTTTT. It is translated as CAVHPTGLAGELFF.

The chain couples TRBV10-3 to TRBJ2-3; 11 positions match TRBD2. Germline CDR1 ENHRY, CDR2 SYGVKD. The CDR3 runs to 14 residues. The ends lost 7 bases at V and 2 bases at J; junction bases unmatched: 2. The CDR3 DNA sequence: TGTGCCATCACTAGCGGGGGGTTCACAGATACGCAGTATTTT. Protein: CAITSGGFTDTQYF.

This clonotype was found a few times. The chain joins TRBV7-3 to TRBJ2-3; 7 nucleotides match TRBD2. The CDR3 consists of 16 residues. With 5 bases clipped from V and 2 bases from J, the junction kept 10 bases outside the gene matches. The germline V gene has CDR1 SGHTA and CDR2 FQGTGA. CDR3 sequence reads: CASSDGRAGDTDTQYF. CDR3 nucleotide sequence: TGTGCCAGCAGCGACGGGCGGGCGGGGGACACAGATACGCAGTATTTT.

This chain links TRBV20-1 with TRBJ2-3, with a possible D match to TRBD2 (5 bases). The V end lost 7 bases, the J end lost 2 bases, and 13 bases lay between the germline ends. The CDR3 sequence is 13 residues long. Germline CDR1 and CDR2: DFQATT and SNEGSKA (reference sequence). The CDR3 nucleotides read TGCAGTGGTGGAGGTACCGCCACAGATACGCAGTATTTT. Its protein is CSGGGTATDTQYF.

The chain joins TRBV5-1 to TRBJ2-3, with TRBD1 identical over 9 bases. CDR1 and CDR2 (germline): SGHRS, YFSETQ. CDR3 length equals 14 residues. Trimming took 4 bases from V and 6 from J; bases not matched to a gene: 6. This CDR3 reads CASSPGTGLDTQYF. Written as DNA, the CDR3 is TGCGCCAGCAGCCCCGGGACAGGGCTTGATACGCAGTATTTT.

As for this clonotype: Given a much more abundant clone one base away, this may be a read error. The chain employs TRBV6-5 and TRBJ2-3, with 9 nucleotides matching TRBD2. This CDR3 region has 16 residues. Germline-derived CDR1 and CDR2 are MNHEY and SVGAGI. CDR3 DNA sequence: TGTGCCAGCATTTACTCCTGGACTAGCGAGGTAGATACGCAGTATTTT. This codes for CASIYSWTSEVDTQYF.

The genes are TRBV6-1 and TRBJ2-5, with 7 bases fitting TRBD1. The CDR3 has 15 amino acids. V lost 8 bases and J lost 2; bases outside the gene matches: 11. Germline CDR1 reads MNHNS; CDR2 reads SASEGT. The CDR3 sequence: CASHRDSLSQETQYF. DNA of the CDR3: TGTGCCAGCCACCGGGACAGTCTAAGTCAAGAGACCCAGTACTTC.

This chain links TRBV20-1 with TRBJ2-7; tentative D call: TRBD2 (5 bases). CDR3 length: 13 amino acids. The germline V gene encodes CDR1 DFQATT and CDR2 SNEGSKA (reference sequence). The V gene lost 2 bases and the J gene lost 7 bases, with 15 bases spanning the gap. The CDR3 coding sequence is TGCAGTGCTAGAAAGCGGAGAGATCGAGAGCAGTACTTC. Translated, it gives CSARKRRDREQYF.

This clonotype appeared many times. The chain uses TRBV12-3 or TRBV12-4 and TRBJ1-2; tentative D call: TRBD1 (5 bases). V was cut by 6 bases and J by 4 bases, with 9 bases left in between. The CDR3 totals 12 residues. Written as DNA, the CDR3 is TGTGCCAGCAGACGGGGGGGCTATGGCTACACCTTC. Translation gives CASRRGGYGYTF.